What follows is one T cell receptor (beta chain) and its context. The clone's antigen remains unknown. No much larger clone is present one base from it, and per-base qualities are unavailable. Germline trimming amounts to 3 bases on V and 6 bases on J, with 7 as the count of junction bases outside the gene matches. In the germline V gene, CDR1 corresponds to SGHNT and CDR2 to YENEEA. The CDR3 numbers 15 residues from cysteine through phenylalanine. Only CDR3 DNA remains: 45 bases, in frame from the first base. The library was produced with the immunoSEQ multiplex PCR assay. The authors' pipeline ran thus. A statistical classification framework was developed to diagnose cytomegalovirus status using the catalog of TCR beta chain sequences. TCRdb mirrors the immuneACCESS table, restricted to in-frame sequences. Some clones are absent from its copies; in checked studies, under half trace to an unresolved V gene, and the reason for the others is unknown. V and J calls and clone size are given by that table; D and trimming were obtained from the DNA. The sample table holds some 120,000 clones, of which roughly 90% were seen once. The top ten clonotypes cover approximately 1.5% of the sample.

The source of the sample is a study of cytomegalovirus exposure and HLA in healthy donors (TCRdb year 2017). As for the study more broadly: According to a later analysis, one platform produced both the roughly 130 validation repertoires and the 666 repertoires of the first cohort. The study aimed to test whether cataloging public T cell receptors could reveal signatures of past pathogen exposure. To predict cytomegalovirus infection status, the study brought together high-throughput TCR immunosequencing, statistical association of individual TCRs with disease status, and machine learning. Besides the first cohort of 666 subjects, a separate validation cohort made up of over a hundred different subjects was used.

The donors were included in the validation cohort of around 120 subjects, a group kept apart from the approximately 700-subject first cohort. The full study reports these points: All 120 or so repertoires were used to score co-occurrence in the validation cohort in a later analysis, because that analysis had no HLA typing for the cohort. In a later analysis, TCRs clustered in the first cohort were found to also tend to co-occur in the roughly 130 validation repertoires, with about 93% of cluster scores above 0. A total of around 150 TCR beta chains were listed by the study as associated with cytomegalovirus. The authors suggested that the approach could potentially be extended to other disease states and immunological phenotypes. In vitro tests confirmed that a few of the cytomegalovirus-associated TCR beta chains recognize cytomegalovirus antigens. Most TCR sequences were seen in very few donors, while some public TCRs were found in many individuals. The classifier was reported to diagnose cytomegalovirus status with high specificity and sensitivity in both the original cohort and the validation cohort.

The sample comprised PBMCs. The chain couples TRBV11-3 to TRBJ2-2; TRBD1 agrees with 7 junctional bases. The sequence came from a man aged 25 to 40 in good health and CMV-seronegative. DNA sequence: TGTGCCAGCAGCTTTACAGGGGATCCAGCCGGGGAGCTGTTTTTT. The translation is CASSFTGDPAGELFF. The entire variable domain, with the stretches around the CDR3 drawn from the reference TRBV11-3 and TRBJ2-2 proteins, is EAGVVQSPRYKIIEKKQPVAFWCNPISGHNTLYWYLQNLGQGPELLIRYENEEAVDDSQLPKDRFSAERLKGVDSTLKIQPAELGDSAVYLCASSFTGDPAGELFFGEGSRLTVL.